This T cell receptor (beta chain) was sequenced for a study of beta chain features in type 1 diabetes (dated by TCRdb to about 2018). Concerning the study at large: No differences in mean age, gender distribution, total cell number or subset yield were found between patients and healthy donors. In the study, TCRB repertoires of sorted circulating CD4+ T cell subsets from recently diagnosed type 1 diabetes patients were compared with those of matched healthy donors. A total of about 100,000,000 sorted cells were examined across all samples, and RNA yield correlated strongly with the number of cells per subset. Regulatory and stem cell-like memory subsets were isolated from only 8 patients and about eight healthy donors, whereas naive and central memory subsets came from all 28 donors. Overall results and qualifications from the work: Naive, central memory and regulatory TCRB repertoires appeared more similar among patients than among healthy donors. Type 1 diabetes patients showed a moderate but significant shortening of TCRB CDR3 length in all four CD4+ subsets. At VDJ recombination sites, type 1 diabetes patients had fewer insertions and more deleted nucleotides, which implies abnormalities in thymic rearrangement. PCR may preferentially amplify shorter templates, but because patient and control samples were amplified and corrected together, any resulting skew would affect both groups equally. Because the HLA sub-analyses included only small numbers of individuals, any influence of HLA type on TCRB rearrangement was left unresolved. Because cDNA was sequenced instead of genomic DNA, highly expressing activated cells could be over-represented, though the groups showed no difference in activation or CD3 levels.

The germline V end is reduced by 2 bases and the J end by 4 bases; junction bases left unmatched: 5. The germline V gene specifies SGHRS as CDR1 and YFSETQ as CDR2. The CDR3 starts with the cysteine, ends with the phenylalanine, and has 14 residues. Only the CDR3 portion is preserved as DNA: 42 bases, with reading frame beginning at the first base. Each donor gave one peripheral blood draw, approximately 110 mL on average, collected into heparinised tubes. A BD FACSAria II and a panel including CD45RO, CCR7, CD25, CD127, CD95 and CD27 were used to sort naive, central memory, regulatory and stem cell-like memory CD4+ T cells. A purity above 98% was achieved for all sorted populations. PBMCs were isolated immediately by Lymphoprep density gradient centrifugation and stained directly without culture. To minimize batch effects, samples were stained and sorted in pairs, one healthy donor with one patient per experiment.

The High Capacity cDNA Reverse Transcription Kit was used to reverse transcribe all of the isolated RNA, meaning that expressed TCRB transcripts were what got sequenced. Naive, central memory and regulatory T cell samples underwent deep immunoSEQ sequencing, averaging about 3.57 million total reads per sample. After sorted cells were lysed in RLT buffer, RNA was extracted with DNase-treated RNeasy Micro or Mini kits, with the choice depending on cell number. To prevent cross-contamination, each cell subset was processed individually, whereas patient and healthy donor samples were processed jointly. The immunoSEQ multiplex PCR was used to amplify TCRB sequences from cDNA, yielding 87-bp fragments that span the CDR3 region. Sequencing of the amplicons was performed on the Illumina HiSeq platform. The original methods were these. PCR bias was corrected computationally using synthetic template baselines, and reads within Hamming distance 2 were collapsed, with unmergeable singletons discarded. By aligning reads against IMGT, V, D and J genes, CDR3 length, and insertions or deletions at six rearrangement sites were assigned. Within each subset, clonotype counts were normalized to the number of sorted cells before true diversity and Gini coefficients were calculated with the tcR R package. The overlap coefficient, calculated on TCRB nucleotide sequences, was used to quantify repertoire sharing. Out-of-frame TCRB sequences from naive cells were analyzed to stand in for the pre-selection repertoire. TCRdb's version of the immuneACCESS table is confined to in-frame rearrangements and falls short of the full clone set. An unresolved V gene accounts for under half of the shortfall where checked; the remainder is of unknown origin. V and J calls and clone size are copied from that table; D and trimming were computed from the DNA. Counted in this sample were some 280,000 clones; roughly an eighth of them appeared once. The top ten clonotypes cover more than 0.015% of the sample.

As for this clone: What antigen it recognizes has not been identified. There are no base qualities to consult, and no much larger clone falls within one base.

The sequence derives from a man under 40 with type 1 diabetes. Here the chain combines TRBV5-1 and TRBJ2-7, and 8 junctional nucleotides match TRBD1. Sequencing was done on a sample of naive CD4+ T cells from blood. The intended sense of this specimen's cell subset or site label: true naive CD4+ T cells. The CDR3 sequence is CASSFRTGTYEQYF. The sequenced DNA is TGCGCCAGCAGCTTCAGGACAGGGACGTACGAGCAGTACTTC.